Listed here are 9 T cell receptor beta chains from one sample, sequenced in a study of cytomegalovirus exposure and HLA in healthy donors. Use of 60 Vbeta and 13 Jbeta primers characterized the PCR. Data came from immunoSEQ multiplex PCR; TCRdb stores just in-frame clones and leaves some out. The repertoire consists of about 95,000 clones, with about four fifths occurring once and the leading ten covering roughly 4.3%. Sequencing was carried out using PBMCs. The receptors come from a middle-aged woman in good health and CMV-seropositive.

The chain uses TRBV13 and TRBJ1-2; 7 nucleotides line up with TRBD1. This CDR3 is built from 14 residues. With V trimmed by 0 bases and J by 8 bases, 6 bases remained unmatched. The germline gives CDR1 PRHDT, CDR2 FYEKMQ (reference sequence). In DNA form, the CDR3 reads TGTGCCAGCAGCTTAGGCCAGGGGGACAAGGGCTACACCTTC. Its protein product is CASSLGQGDKGYTF.

This clone was picked up one time. This rearrangement joins TRBV19 to TRBJ2-5, with D possibly matching TRBD2 (7 bases). TRBJ2-7 matches the DNA end more closely, so the J call is doubtful. The CDR3 sequence is 13 residues long. Germline CDR1 reads LNHDA; CDR2 reads SQIVND (reference sequence). This CDR3 is CASSAGASYEQYF. Here the CDR3 DNA reads TGTGCCAGTAGTGCGGGGGCCTCCTACGAGCAGTACTTC.

This rearrangement joins TRBV10-3 to TRBJ2-3, with 10 bases fitting TRBD2. Germline V gene lookup returns CDR1 ENHRY and CDR2 SYGVKD. J was trimmed by 2 bases and V by 6 bases; bases with no gene match: 8. The CDR3 has 16 amino acids. CDR3 sequence (DNA): TGTGCCATCAGCTGGGCTCTAGCGGGAGCCACAGATACGCAGTATTTT. Translation: CAISWALAGATDTQYF.

This chain uses TRBV19 with TRBJ2-1; 8 nucleotides line up with TRBD2. Germline V lookup: CDR1 LNHDA, CDR2 SQIVND (reference sequence). Unmatched junction bases numbered 8, after V lost 4 bases and J lost 0 bases. The CDR3 has 17 residues. In DNA, the CDR3 is TGTGCCAGTAGTAACCTCCTAAGCGGGAGCTCCTACAATGAGCAGTTCTTC. Translation: CASSNLLSGSSYNEQFF.

V usage is TRBV5-5 and J usage is TRBJ2-7; 7 positions match TRBD1. The V and J ends lost 4 bases and 1 base, in that order; junction bases with no gene match: 11. From germline, CDR1 is SGHKS and CDR2 YYEKEE (reference sequence). This CDR3 has 16 amino acids. In DNA, the CDR3 is TGTGCCAGCAGCCCCCCGAATGGACAGGCTTCCTACGAGCAGTACTTC. It translates to CASSPPNGQASYEQYF.

This sequence joins TRBV5-1 and TRBJ2-7; the D gene is possibly TRBD2 (5 bases). With 6 bases removed from V and 0 bases from J, the gap between germline ends came to 13 bases. Per germline, CDR1 SGHRS and CDR2 YFSETQ. The CDR3 extends over 14 amino acids. The CDR3: CASTEDFGSYEQYF. DNA for the CDR3: TGCGCCAGCACGGAGGACTTCGGCTCCTACGAGCAGTACTTC.

This clone has a single count. The chain uses TRBV15 and TRBJ1-3, with 8 bases lining up with TRBD1. V shed 4 bases and J 3 bases; nucleotides not matched to a gene: 5. CDR3 length equals 15 residues. Germline V CDR1 and CDR2: LNHNV, YYDKDF (reference sequence). CDR3: CATSTDRGLGNTIYF. CDR3 sequence (DNA): TGTGCCACCAGCACCGACAGGGGCCTTGGAAACACCATATATTTT.

The chain links TRBV7-3 to TRBJ1-6; D is possibly TRBD1 (5 bases). V lost 2 bases, J lost 8 bases, and 7 bases lay in between. The germline CDR1 and CDR2 sequences are SGHTA and FQGTGA. The CDR3 contains 13 residues. The CDR3 is CASSLQGYSPLHF. The CDR3 coding sequence is TGTGCCAGCAGCTTACAGGGATATTCACCCCTCCACTTT.

CDR3 nucleotides: TGTGCCAGCAGCCCCTCGGGTGGCCCGAACACCGGGGAGCTGTTTTTT. Translated: CASSPSGGPNTGELFF. This sequence joins TRBV5-4 and TRBJ2-2; the D is unclear. Trimming removed 4 bases from V and 0 bases from J, with 13 bases in between. From germline, CDR1 is SGHNT and CDR2 YYREEE (reference sequence). The CDR3 totals 16 residues.